A selection of T cell receptor beta chains follows, all from one sample in a study of metastatic and nonmetastatic thyroid tumors. TCRdb re-called clones via MiXCR from the PCR reads. The sample consists of around 16,000 clones, approximately 15% of them appearing once. The sequenced sample consisted of blood. The receptors here all came from a female donor with papillary thyroid cancer or a benign thyroid nodule (not recorded which). Some clones in this sample may be carry-over from other donors' samples. The CDR3 runs from the conserved cysteine through the conserved F or W. A D gene is named only where the DNA matches it firmly. Rows give clone size only sometimes, using once, few, many, or a class for an expanded clone.

d_call,j_call,clone_size,v_call,cdr3_nt,cdr3_aa
NA,TRBJ2-1,many,TRBV7-9,TGTGCCAGCAGCTTAGACCGCAATGAGCAGTTCTTC,CASSLDRNEQFF
TRBD2,TRBJ2-7,many,TRBV5-5,TGTGCCAGCAGCTGGCTGGTGCGGGAGAGGTCCTACGAGCAGTACTTC,CASSWLVRERSYEQYF
NA,TRBJ1-4,many,TRBV20-1,TGCAGTGCTAAGACAGGTGCTAATGAAAAACTGTTTTTT,CSAKTGANEKLFF
NA,TRBJ2-1,NA,TRBV24-1,TGTGCCACCAGTGCTGCGATCGGGGGAGATGAGCAGTTCTTC,CATSAAIGGDEQFF
NA,TRBJ2-5,many,TRBV7-2,TGTGCCAGCAGCCCCCGCCGGGACGGCCGGGAGACCCAGTACTTC,CASSPRRDGRETQYF
NA,TRBJ2-1,medium-sized,TRBV6-1,TGTGCCAGCACCTCCTTGCTCGGAGATGAGCAGTTCTTC,CASTSLLGDEQFF
NA,TRBJ2-5,many,TRBV5-1,TGCGCCAGCAGCACCCTAGACCCCCAAGAGACCCAGTACTTC,CASSTLDPQETQYF
NA,TRBJ1-4,many,TRBV6-5,TGTGCCAGCAGTTACGGGGGGAGCAATGAAAAACTGTTTTTT,CASSYGGSNEKLFF
TRBD1,TRBJ1-6,medium-sized,TRBV28,TGTGCCAGCAGTCCATATGAAGGGGGCAATTCACCCCTCCACTTT,CASSPYEGGNSPLHF
NA,TRBJ2-2,many,TRBV20-1,TGCAGTGCGGGTAGCGGGAACACCGGGGAGCTGTTTTTT,CSAGSGNTGELFF
NA,TRBJ2-5,many,TRBV7-2,TGTGCCAGCAGCTCCCACAGGGCCCAAGAGACCCAGTACTTC,CASSSHRAQETQYF
NA,TRBJ2-1,medium-sized,TRBV12-3/TRBV12-4,TGTGCCAGCAGTTTTACCCCCCCCAGGACAGAGCAGTTCTTC,CASSFTPPRTEQFF
NA,TRBJ2-1,NA,TRBV15,TGTGCCACCAGCAGAGCCGACTACAAGGTGCAGTTCTTC,CATSRADYKVQFF
TRBD2,TRBJ2-1,many,TRBV6-6,TGTGCCAGCAGTTACGGGCGCGGCGGGAGGGGTCCAAGCTCCTACAATGAGCAGTTCTTC,CASSYGRGGRGPSSYNEQFF
NA,TRBJ2-7,NA,TRBV20-1,TGCAGTGCTAGAGATGGAGAGGGTATCCCCTACGAGCAGTACTTC,CSARDGEGIPYEQYF
TRBD2,TRBJ2-3,many,TRBV7-9,TGTGCCAGCAGCATAGCGGGAGGGGTAGATACGCAGTATTTT,CASSIAGGVDTQYF
NA,TRBJ2-2,few,TRBV28,TGTGCCAGCCAAAGTTCCAACACCGGGGAGCTGTTTTTT,CASQSSNTGELFF
NA,TRBJ1-2,many,TRBV6-5,TGTGCCAGCAGCTACGGGGGTAACTATGGCTACACCTTC,CASSYGGNYGYTF
TRBD2,TRBJ2-3,many,TRBV29-1,TGCAGCGTTGTCCTCGGACTAGCGGGAACAGATACGCAGTATTTT,CSVVLGLAGTDTQYF
NA,TRBJ2-7,NA,TRBV6-7,TGTGCCAGCAGTTACATCGGGACGGGCACATCCTACGAGCAGTACTTC,CASSYIGTGTSYEQYF
NA,TRBJ2-6,many,TRBV5-1,TGCGCCAGCAGCTTGGAATCGGCCTCTGGGGCCAACGTCCTGACTTTC,CASSLESASGANVLTF
NA,TRBJ1-6,many,TRBV5-1,TGCGCCAGCAGCTTGGACAGGGTGGGATACTCACCCCTCCACTTT,CASSLDRVGYSPLHF
NA,TRBJ1-1,many,TRBV7-7,TGTGCCAGCAGCCCCGTCGCAGGCTCTGAAGCTTTCTTT,CASSPVAGSEAFF
NA,TRBJ1-5,many,TRBV20-1,TGCAGTGCTACAGGGGGCAATCAGCCCCAGCATTTT,CSATGGNQPQHF
TRBD1,TRBJ2-7,NA,TRBV18,TGTGCCAGCTCCCTACAGGGGGCCGACGAGCAGTACTTC,CASSLQGADEQYF
TRBD2,TRBJ2-7,many,TRBV11-2,TGTGCCAGCAGCCCTGCCGGGACTAGCGGCAGATACGAGCAGTACTTC,CASSPAGTSGRYEQYF
NA,TRBJ2-2,many,TRBV5-1,TGCGCCAGCAGCTTGGTTCGGTCAGGACCGAACACCGGGGAGCTGTTTTTT,CASSLVRSGPNTGELFF
NA,TRBJ2-1,medium-sized,TRBV27,TGTGCCAGCAGTCCGTTAGCGGCCTTTTACAATGAGCAGTTCTTC,CASSPLAAFYNEQFF
NA,TRBJ2-7,medium-sized,TRBV6-1,TGTGCCAGCAGGGAGGGTTCGCTCTACGAGCAGTACTTC,CASREGSLYEQYF
TRBD2,TRBJ2-1,many,TRBV5-1,TGCGCCAGCGCCTCACTAGCGGGGCTCTACAATGAGCAGTTCTTC,CASASLAGLYNEQFF
TRBD1,TRBJ2-3,many,TRBV5-1,TGCGCCAGCAGCTTGGATAGAGGGGGCAGGGTCGATACGCAGTATTTT,CASSLDRGGRVDTQYF
NA,TRBJ2-6,many,TRBV30,TGTGCCTGGAGTCTGACAGTCTCTGGGGCCAACGTCCTGACTTTC,CAWSLTVSGANVLTF
NA,TRBJ2-7,few,TRBV6-1,TGTGCCAGCAGTGACTGGGGGCCTGGGTACGAGCAGTACTTC,CASSDWGPGYEQYF
NA,TRBJ1-2,NA,TRBV19,TGTGCCAGTAGCCTTGGGAGCGCGGGTGACGGCTACACCTTC,CASSLGSAGDGYTF
NA,TRBJ1-1,many,TRBV2,TGTGCCAGCAGGGTCGGAGGACAGAACACTGAAGCTTTCTTT,CASRVGGQNTEAFF
NA,TRBJ2-7,NA,TRBV19,TGTGCCAGCCTACACAGGGAGGGAAGTGAACAGTACTTC,CASLHREGSEQYF
NA,TRBJ2-2,many,TRBV11-2,TGTGCCAGCAGCCCTGGACACCGCCGACCCACCGGGGAGCTGTTTTTT,CASSPGHRRPTGELFF
NA,TRBJ2-7,many,TRBV19,TGTGCCAGTAGTGGTGGGGACGAGCAGTACTTC,CASSGGDEQYF
NA,TRBJ2-3,NA,TRBV28,TGTGCCAGCAGTTATGCCTCCCTGAGGGGGTCAAATACGCAGTATTTT,CASSYASLRGSNTQYF
TRBD2,TRBJ2-2,NA,TRBV12-3/TRBV12-4,TGTGCCAGCAGTTCGGCTAGCGGGCACGGGGAGCTGTTTTTT,CASSSASGHGELFF
NA,TRBJ2-3,medium-sized,TRBV27,TGTGCCAGCAGTTTAAACAGGGCAGATACGCAGTATTTT,CASSLNRADTQYF
TRBD1,TRBJ2-7,NA,TRBV18,TGTGCCAGCTCACCGACAGGGGCCTACGAGCAGTACTTC,CASSPTGAYEQYF
TRBD2,TRBJ2-2,NA,TRBV20-1,TGCAGTGCTAGAACCGGGACTAGCAGTCTGTCCGGGGAGCTGTTTTTT,CSARTGTSSLSGELFF
NA,TRBJ1-6,medium-sized,TRBV6-5,TGTGCCAGCAGTTACGCCAGGGGTAATTCACCCCTCCACTTT,CASSYARGNSPLHF
TRBD2,TRBJ2-3,many,TRBV3-1,TGTGCCAGCCTCGGACTAGCGGGGAATACGCAGTATTTT,CASLGLAGNTQYF
NA,TRBJ2-3,many,TRBV7-2,TGTGCCAGCAGCCGAGCCTCAGGGGCAGATACGCAGTATTTT,CASSRASGADTQYF
TRBD2,TRBJ2-3,medium-sized,TRBV15,TGTGCCACCAGCAGTGGAGCGGGAGGGTCAGATACGCAGTATTTT,CATSSGAGGSDTQYF
NA,TRBJ1-1,many,TRBV6-1,TGTGCCAGCACACCGCCAGGGAGGAACACTGAAGCTTTCTTT,CASTPPGRNTEAFF
TRBD2,TRBJ2-7,many,TRBV5-6,TGTGCCAGCAGCGCATACCCTTCCGGGACTACATACTACGAGCAGTACTTC,CASSAYPSGTTYYEQYF